This T cell receptor (beta chain) was sequenced during a study of blood T cell repertoires in COVID-19. The V gene's germline CDR1 is SGHRS and CDR2 YFSETQ. Trimming took 4 bases from V and 8 from J; bases not matched to a gene: 14. The CDR3 has 16 amino acids. The repertoire was sequenced with immunoSEQ multiplex PCR; TCRdb's copy has only in-frame clones and lacks some. The sample carries roughly 350,000 clones, roughly 88% recorded once. This TCR was recovered from a woman aged 45-65 years with active or convalescent COVID-19. The material sequenced was peripheral blood. V usage is TRBV5-1 and J usage is TRBJ2-1; 8 positions match TRBD2. In DNA form, the CDR3 reads TGCGCCAGCAGCGGGGACGGACTAGCTGGTCGCGATGAGCAGTTCTTC. Protein: CASSGDGLAGRDEQFF.